The 2 T cell receptor beta chains given below trace back to one sample, sequenced in a study of graft-versus-host responses after intestinal transplantation. Generated by immunoSEQ multiplex PCR, the TCRdb table keeps only in-frame clones and is missing some. Among about 97,000 clones listed, more than 80% were seen once. Sequencing was performed on PBMCs, taken about 440 days after intestinal transplant. Every receptor here comes from a human patient who received an intestinal transplant, so some T cells may come from the graft donor.

J is TRBJ2-2 and V is TRBV15, with D maybe TRBD1 (6 bases). The CDR3 is 18 residues long. The germline CDR1 and CDR2 sequences are LNHNV and YYDKDF (reference sequence). V lost 2 bases and J 0 bases, leaving 16 bases between the germline ends. CDR3 nucleotide sequence: TGTGCCACCAGCAGACCGGGACACGACGCCACGAACACCGGGGAGCTGTTTTTT. Translated: CATSRPGHDATNTGELFF.

The chain has TRBV5-4 and TRBJ1-1, with D maybe TRBD1 (5 bases). CDR3 size: 15 residues. V dropped 5 bases and J dropped 4 bases, with 18 bases sitting between them. The germline V gene encodes CDR1 SGHNT and CDR2 YYREEE (reference sequence). The CDR3 bases are TGTGCCAGCAGGGGGGAGGGACCCCGCACCACTGAAGCTTTCTTT. Residues: CASRGEGPRTTEAFF.